This TCR beta chain was obtained from a study of CD8 T cells in ankylosing spondylitis. Concerning this clonotype itself: What it binds is not known.

Trimming shortened V by 6 bases and J by 4 bases, and 27 bases separated the two germline ends. This CDR3 has 18 residues. CDR1 is MDHEN and CDR2 is SYDVKM in the germline V gene. The study, taken as a whole, reports: According to the report, clones linked to the disease were significantly enriched in matched synovial fluid samples taken from ankylosing spondylitis patients.

TCRdb itself ran the 5' RACE reads through MiXCR, one entry per CDR3 protein. The data hold fewer than 200,000 distinct CDR3 sequences, with about 18% observed a single time. The chain links TRBV28 to TRBJ2-5; D is perhaps TRBD2 (5 bases). Sequenced input: blood, either unsorted or a sorted T cell fraction (not recorded which). The receptor was isolated from a male donor aged 5-29 years with ankylosing spondylitis or in good health (not recorded which). In DNA form, the CDR3 reads TGTGCCAGCAGCCATCTAGTCCTCCGGGGTCCGACTGGAGAGACCCAGTACTTC. Protein product: CASSHLVLRGPTGETQYF. Drawing the rest from reference TRBV28 and TRBJ2-5, the complete variable domain is DVKVTQSSRYLVKRTGEKVFLECVQDMDHENMFWYRQDPGLGLRLIYFSYDVKMKEKGDIPEGYSVSREKKERFSLILESASTNQTSMYLCASSHLVLRGPTGETQYFGPGTRLLVL.